This T cell receptor beta chain is from a study of blood T cell repertoires in COVID-19. Across the whole study: Sites in the United States, Italy and Spain provided acute and convalescent COVID-19 samples. PBMCs, B-cell-depleted T cells, or T cells were the source of the cDNA or gDNA that made up the material.

Per the germline V gene, CDR1 is LNHNV and CDR2 is YYDKDF (reference sequence). The germline V and J ends were trimmed by 3 bases and 0 bases, with 7 bases remaining between them. The CDR3 covers 14 residues. Original data processing: Estimation of nucleated cell counts was performed using reference gene primer amplification. The repertoire was sequenced with immunoSEQ multiplex PCR; TCRdb's copy has only in-frame clones and lacks some. The V and J calls and clone size are taken from that table; D and trimming were inferred from the DNA. The sample has 100,000 or so clones, 85% seen once. This receptor was identified in a man aged 45-60 years with acute or convalescent COVID-19. The genes are TRBV15 and TRBJ2-3; D might be TRBD1 (6 bases). What was sequenced was peripheral blood. CDR3 residues: CATSRDSSTDTQYF. CDR3 in DNA: TGTGCCACCAGCAGGGACAGCAGCACAGATACGCAGTATTTT.